This TCR beta chain was recovered during a study of immune evolution from preneoplasia to lung adenocarcinoma. General study points: Later-stage lesions appeared to have more T cells, more diversity, less clonality.

Method: immunoSEQ multiplex PCR; TCRdb's copy keeps in-frame clones and lacks some. The table records approximately 9,700 clones, more than 75% of them present only once. V lost 8 bases and J 4 bases, leaving 14 bases between the germline ends. The CDR3 is 14 residues long. The germline CDR1 and CDR2 sequences are ENHRY and SYGVKD. As to this clone: Its antigen is unidentified.

Patient tissue came from resections in Japan or China, 2014–2017. V is TRBV10-3 and J is TRBJ2-2, with no clear D. Sequenced input: FFPE minimally invasive lung adenocarcinoma tissue. This TCR was sampled from a person aged 70 to 80 with lung adenocarcinoma. The CDR3 nucleotides read TGTGCCATCTCATCACACCCGGGCACCGGGGAGCTGTTTTTT. This translates into CAISSHPGTGELFF.